The 23 T cell receptor beta chains listed next were all sequenced from one sample in a study of OX40 agonist ivuxolimab in advanced cancers. Receptors were amplified or captured by the immunoSEQ multiplex PCR assay. As stored in TCRdb, this immuneACCESS dataset retains in-frame rearrangements with V and J assigned. A fraction of the clones does not appear; measured against another copy, unresolved V genes explain less than half of the discrepancy, and the remainder lacks a known reason. The sample has about 47,000 clones on record, 70% to 85% of them singletons. In total, the top ten clones hold around 2.7% of the sample. The sequencing here drew on CD4+ or CD8+ T cells sorted from blood, taken in a trial of the OX40 agonist ivuxolimab. The receptor source for this set is an adult with an advanced solid tumor such as melanoma, head and neck, liver or kidney cancer.

The chain uses TRBV7-9 and TRBJ1-5; D remains ambiguous. Germline-derived CDR1 and CDR2 are SEHNR and FQNEAQ (reference sequence). This CDR3 is built from 14 residues. Deletions cut 0 bases from V and 0 bases from J, with 3 bases between. This chain's CDR3 is CASSLAFSNQPQHF. CDR3 coding DNA: TGTGCCAGCAGCTTAGCCTTTAGCAATCAGCCCCAGCATTTT.

The chain has TRBV13 and TRBJ2-1, with 8 bases identical to TRBD2. The junction had 2 bases not matched to a gene; V was cut back by 0 bases and J by 4 bases. Germline assignment: CDR1 PRHDT and CDR2 FYEKMQ (reference sequence). CDR3 length: 15 residues. CDR3 in amino acids: CASSLGTSAYNEQFF. In DNA, the CDR3 is TGTGCCAGCAGCTTAGGGACTAGCGCGTACAATGAGCAGTTCTTC.

The gene calls are TRBV6-5 and TRBJ1-3; no clear D. V lost 2 bases and J lost 1, with 9 bases in between. Germline CDR1 and CDR2: MNHEY and SVGAGI. The CDR3 covers 15 residues. The CDR3 bases are TGTGCCAGCAGTTACGAATTTCGGTCTGGAAACACCATATATTTT. Its protein is CASSYEFRSGNTIYF.

V is TRBV7-2 and J is TRBJ2-6, with D tentatively TRBD2 (6 bases). Trimming cost V 6 bases and J 0 bases, with 15 bases left between them. This CDR3 has 17 residues. CDR1 and CDR2 from the germline V gene are SGHTA and FQGNSA. This chain's CDR3 is CASSSGTLSSGANVLTF. CDR3 bases: TGTGCCAGCAGTTCCGGGACTCTTTCCTCTGGGGCCAACGTCCTGACTTTC.

J is TRBJ2-2 and V is TRBV7-8; possibly TRBD2 for D (5 bases). The germline V and J ends were trimmed by 2 bases and 6 bases, with 10 bases remaining between them. CDR1 and CDR2 (germline): SGHVS, FQNEAQ. This CDR3 has 14 amino acids. The DNA of the CDR3 is TGTGCCAGCAGCTTAATCCCGGGGTCCGGGGAGCTGTTTTTT. As protein: CASSLIPGSGELFF. Looking up the rest from reference TRBV7-8 and TRBJ2-2 gives the full variable domain: GAGVSQSPRYKVAKRGQDVALRCDPISGHVSLFWYQQALGQGPEFLTYFQNEAQLDKSGLPSDRFFAERPEGSVSTLKIQRTQQEDSAVYLCASSLIPGSGELFFGEGSRLTVL.

This clone has just one count. The chain couples TRBV18 to TRBJ2-3, with 8 bases matching TRBD2. This CDR3 spans 18 amino acids. CDR1 and CDR2 (germline): KGHSH, LQKENI. V gave up 1 base and J gave up 0 bases; unmatched junction bases: 9. The CDR3 region has the DNA TGTGCCAGCTCACCACTGTCGACGGGACTAGATAGCACAGATACGCAGTATTTT. Encoded protein: CASSPLSTGLDSTDTQYF.

The chain employs TRBV11-2 and TRBJ2-7; D might be TRBD2 (5 bases). The CDR3 extends over 13 amino acids. The germline V gene has CDR1 SGHAT and CDR2 FQNNGV. Trimming left V 5 bases short and J 1 base short, with 9 bases between. The CDR3 sequence is CASSKGDSYEQYF. The DNA of the CDR3 is TGTGCCAGCAGCAAGGGAGATTCCTACGAGCAGTACTTC.

This clone was observed a handful of times. This chain connects TRBV29-1 to TRBJ1-6, with 10 bases fitting TRBD1. The J segment lost 8 bases and the V segment lost 8 bases, leaving 6 bases of the junction unmatched. Germline CDR1 SQVTM, CDR2 ANQGSEA. The CDR3 runs to 13 residues. CDR3 nucleotides: TGCAGCATAAGGGACAGGGGAGATTCACCCCTCCACTTT. This codes for CSIRDRGDSPLHF.

The sample holds one count of this clone. The chain has TRBV21-1 and TRBJ1-6. TRBV21-1 is listed as a pseudogene. This CDR3 comprises 10 residues. CDR3 sequence reads: CASNVSPLHF. In nucleotides, the CDR3 is TGTGCCAGCAATGTCTCACCCCTCCACTTT.

V gene TRBV7-9 combines with J gene TRBJ2-7; TRBD1 aligns across 10 bases. The CDR3 sequence is 15 residues long. Germline V gene data show CDR1 as SEHNR and CDR2 as FQNEAQ (reference sequence). J was trimmed by 3 bases and V by 2 bases; bases with no gene match: 4. Here the CDR3 reads CASSLSRTGGYEQYF. Here the CDR3 DNA reads TGTGCCAGCAGCTTATCCCGGACAGGGGGCTACGAGCAGTACTTC.

Here the CDR3 reads CAWSAAPHNSPLHF. CDR3 bases: TGTGCCTGGAGTGCTGCCCCCCATAATTCACCCCTCCACTTT. The chain couples TRBV30 to TRBJ1-6; no reliable D call. The length of the CDR3 is 14 residues. Germline CDR1 is GTSNPN and CDR2 is SVGIG (reference sequence). Trimming cost V 1 base and J 5 bases, with 9 bases left between them.

This chain links TRBV5-8 with TRBJ1-6; tentative D call: TRBD1 (5 bases). The CDR3 loop spans 15 amino acids. The V gene's germline CDR1 is SGHTS and CDR2 YDEGEE. V gave up 0 bases and J gave up 7 bases, with 11 bases separating them. The CDR3 spells CASSLDGRANSPLHF. CDR3 sequence (DNA): TGTGCCAGCAGCTTGGACGGCAGGGCGAATTCACCCCTCCACTTT.

CDR3 residues: CSGLEAYNEQFF. DNA for the CDR3: TGCAGCGGCCTGGAGGCGTACAATGAGCAGTTCTTC. The genes are TRBV29-1 and TRBJ2-1, with D possibly TRBD2 on 5 matching bases. CDR3 length: 12 amino acids. V was trimmed by 7 bases and J by 4 bases, leaving 11 bases between them. Germline values: CDR1 SQVTM, CDR2 ANQGSEA.

This clone was detected only once. The gene calls are TRBV6-1 and TRBJ1-2, with D hard to call. From germline, CDR1 is MNHNS and CDR2 SASEGT. V was clipped by 8 bases and J by 8 bases, with 12 bases between them. This CDR3 region has 11 residues. The CDR3 nucleotides are TGTGCCAGCGCCTCCGTTGGAGGCTACACCTTC. Protein product: CASASVGGYTF.

The V and J genes are TRBV7-9 and TRBJ2-2; D unresolved. Germline CDR1 reads SEHNR; CDR2 reads FQNEAQ (reference sequence). The CDR3 extends over 12 amino acids. With 2 bases removed from V and 4 bases from J, the gap between germline ends came to 2 bases. The CDR3 sequence is CASSLPTGELFF. CDR3 in DNA: TGTGCCAGCAGCTTACCCACCGGGGAGCTGTTTTTT. The full variable domain, rest sourced from reference TRBV7-9 and TRBJ2-2, is DTGVSQNPRHKITKRGQNVTFRCDPISEHNRLYWYRQTLGQGPEFLTYFQNEAQLEKSRLLSDRFSAERPKGSFSTLEIQRTEQGDSAMYLCASSLPTGELFFGEGSRLTVL.

The chain couples TRBV6-5 to TRBJ1-2; TRBD1 aligns across 8 bases. Trimming cost V 5 bases and J 7 bases; bases outside gene matches: 9. This CDR3 is built from 14 residues. Germline values: CDR1 MNHEY, CDR2 SVGAGI. The CDR3 protein is CASSQDRVVSGYTF. The CDR3 DNA follows: TGTGCCAGCAGTCAGGACAGGGTTGTTAGTGGCTACACCTTC.

The chain recombines TRBV19 with TRBJ1-5; 7 bases match TRBD1. Germline assignment: CDR1 LNHDA and CDR2 SQIVND (reference sequence). Trimming took 3 bases from V and 0 from J; bases not matched to a gene: 5. CDR3 length: 16 residues. The CDR3 DNA sequence: TGTGCCAGTAGTATCGACGGGACAGCTAGCAATCAGCCCCAGCATTTT. The encoded protein is CASSIDGTASNQPQHF.

CDR3: CASSRGPGAYEQYF. CDR3 in DNA: TGTGCCAGCTCACGAGGACCAGGGGCCTACGAGCAGTACTTC. The chain is built from TRBV18 and TRBJ2-7; D might be TRBD1 (6 bases). Germline values: CDR1 KGHSH, CDR2 LQKENI. V shed 4 bases and J shed 2 bases, with 12 bases lying between them. The CDR3 sequence is 14 residues long.

The chain carries TRBV6-5 and TRBJ1-2; the D is unclear. Germline values: CDR1 MNHEY, CDR2 SVGAGI. The CDR3 is 13 residues long. The ends were cut back, 5 bases at V and 3 bases at J, with 10 bases in the middle. The CDR3 loop is CASSEHGDYGYTF. In nucleotides, the CDR3 is TGTGCCAGCAGTGAACATGGCGACTATGGCTACACCTTC.

The genes are TRBV4-3 and TRBJ1-5, with a possible D match to TRBD1 (6 bases). Germline-derived CDR1 and CDR2 are LGHNA and YSLEER. V was clipped by 4 bases and J by 4 bases, with 11 bases between them. CDR3 length: 14 amino acids. CDR3 in DNA: TGCGCCAGCAGCCCGGACAGCCGAAATCAGCCCCAGCATTTT. Translated: CASSPDSRNQPQHF.

The chain employs TRBV21-1 and TRBJ1-1; the table gives TRBD1 as D, unverified against the DNA. TRBV21-1 is a recognized pseudogene. The CDR3 runs to 16 residues. Here the CDR3 reads CASSGAWLSLNTEAFF. The CDR3 nucleotides are TGTGCCAGCAGCGGGGCCTGGCTCAGCTTGAACACTGAAGCTTTCTTT.

V usage is TRBV10-3 and J usage is TRBJ2-1, with 9 bases identical to TRBD1. Germline V gene lookup returns CDR1 ENHRY and CDR2 SYGVKD. Trimming took 7 bases from V and 6 from J; bases not matched to a gene: 13. The CDR3 extends over 16 amino acids. The CDR3: CAINRGAGQGGNEQFF. CDR3 DNA sequence: TGTGCCATCAACCGGGGGGCGGGACAGGGTGGCAATGAGCAGTTCTTC.

The chain uses TRBV6-1 and TRBJ1-2, with 9 positions matching TRBD1. The V and J ends lost 2 bases and 5 bases, in that order; junction bases with no gene match: 6. This CDR3 has 15 amino acids. CDR1 MNHNS and CDR2 SASEGT come from the germline V gene. CDR3 amino acids: CASSEKWTGAYGYTF. The DNA for the CDR3 is TGTGCCAGCAGTGAAAAGTGGACAGGGGCTTATGGCTACACCTTC.